Listed here are 10 T cell receptor beta chains from one sample, sequenced in a study of T cells after yellow fever vaccination. TCRdb redid the calling of the 5' RACE reads with MiXCR, one entry per CDR3 protein. The table lists fewer than 450,000 distinct CDR3 sequences, roughly 4.3% of them singletons, with roughly 24% in the top ten. This material consisted of PBMCs, taken 5 days after the yellow fever booster vaccination. Receptors originate from a man younger than 35 who received the YFV17D yellow fever vaccine.

The table lists this clonotype with a few counts. This chain uses TRBV28 with TRBJ1-1; D remains unclear. Looked up from germline, CDR1 is MDHEN and CDR2 is SYDVKM. This CDR3 spans 13 amino acids. V lost 7 bases and J 1 base, leaving 10 bases between the germline ends. The DNA for the CDR3 is TGTGCCAGCAACCCGGTGGGGAACACTGAAGCTTTCTTT. Translated, it gives CASNPVGNTEAFF.

This clonotype was seen only a few times. The chain uses TRBV6-5 and TRBJ2-7; D assignment may be TRBD1 or TRBD2 (6 bases each). From germline, CDR1 is MNHEY and CDR2 SVGAGI. Trimming stripped 7 bases from V and 12 bases from J, with 16 bases between. The CDR3 sequence is 11 residues long. CDR3 DNA: TGTGCCAGCACCAACGGGGGCGGGTGGTACTTC. Its translation: CASTNGGGWYF.

At least ten counts were recorded for this clonotype. This chain uses TRBV6-6 with TRBJ1-5; TRBD1 matches 7 bases. Germline trimming cut 5 bases from V and 3 bases from J; bases unmatched to any gene: 10. Looked up from germline, CDR1 is MNHNY and CDR2 is SVGAGI (reference sequence). CDR3 size: 16 residues. The CDR3 reads CASSRRREGANQPQHF. The CDR3 region has the DNA TGTGCCAGCAGTCGGCGGAGAGAGGGGGCCAATCAGCCCCAGCATTTT.

This clonotype was seen ten or more times. The chain recombines TRBV7-3 with TRBJ1-5; D is uncertain. CDR3 length: 13 amino acids. Trimming pared 1 base from V and 4 bases from J, leaving 5 bases between. CDR1 and CDR2 (germline): SGHTA, FQGTGA. CDR3 DNA sequence: TGTGCCAGCAGCTTAAAACCTAATCAGCCCCAGCATTTT. Amino acids: CASSLKPNQPQHF. Complete variable domain (other parts from reference TRBV7-3 and TRBJ1-5): GAGVSQTPSNKVTEKGKYVELRCDPISGHTALYWYRQSLGQGPEFLIYFQGTGAADDSGLPNDRFFAVRPEGSVSTLKIQRTERGDSAVYLCASSLKPNQPQHFGDGTRLSIL.

The rearrangement links TRBV6-6 to TRBJ2-3; TRBD1 might be the D (6 bases). The germline V and J ends were trimmed by 4 bases and 5 bases, with 10 bases remaining between them. The germline gives CDR1 MNHNY, CDR2 SVGAGI (reference sequence). The CDR3 length is 13 residues. For the CDR3, the DNA is TGTGCCAGCAGTTTGGGACAACAAGATACGCAGTATTTT. Translating gives CASSLGQQDTQYF.

In its sample, this clonotype was seen a few times. The rearrangement links TRBV7-6 to TRBJ2-3; the D gene could be TRBD1 or TRBD2 (5 bases each). The V end was cut by 3 bases, the J end by 5 bases, with 15 bases between. Germline V lookup: CDR1 SGHVS, CDR2 FNYEAQ. The CDR3 is 15 residues long. The CDR3 nucleotides read TGTGCCAGCAGCTTGGGACCGGACGGAAGAGATACGCAGTATTTT. Translating it yields CASSLGPDGRDTQYF.

The table lists this clonotype with many counts. The CDR3 sequence is CAIRRLAGDSGELFF. The DNA for the CDR3 is TGTGCCATCAGGCGACTAGCGGGGGACAGCGGGGAGCTGTTTTTT. This chain uses TRBV10-3 with TRBJ2-2; TRBD2 aligns across 12 bases. This CDR3 is 15 amino acids long. Losses at the gene ends were 6 bases for V and 7 bases for J; bases not matched to a gene: 6. CDR1 is ENHRY and CDR2 is SYGVKD in the germline V gene.

This clonotype was recorded at least ten times. V usage is TRBV7-9 and J usage is TRBJ1-2; D not resolved. Germline V lookup: CDR1 SEHNR, CDR2 FQNEAQ (reference sequence). The V and J ends lost 4 bases and 5 bases respectively, with 5 bases between them. The CDR3 consists of 11 residues. The DNA for the CDR3 is TGTGCCAGCAGCTCCAATTATGGCTACACCTTC. Its protein is CASSSNYGYTF. Supplemented by reference TRBV7-9 and TRBJ1-2, the full variable domain reads DTGVSQNPRHKITKRGQNVTFRCDPISEHNRLYWYRQTLGQGPEFLTYFQNEAQLEKSRLLSDRFSAERPKGSFSTLEIQRTEQGDSAMYLCASSSNYGYTFGSGTRLTVV.

This clonotype was detected ten times or more. J is TRBJ2-3 and V is TRBV4-1; 12 nucleotides agree with TRBD2. The CDR3 loop spans 18 amino acids. The trim removed 4 bases at V and 0 bases at J, leaving 8 bases unmatched. Germline lookup yields CDR1 MGHRA and CDR2 YSYEKL. CDR3 residues: CASSPRTSGDSSTDTQYF. The CDR3 DNA reads as TGCGCCAGCAGCCCCAGGACTAGCGGGGACTCTAGCACAGATACGCAGTATTTT.

This clonotype was found a few times. CDR3 amino acids: CASSALGGETQYF. The CDR3 DNA reads TGCGCCAGCAGTGCACTAGGTGGAGAGACCCAGTACTTC. The chain joins TRBV10-2 to TRBJ2-5, with D tentatively TRBD2 (5 bases). The CDR3 runs 13 residues. Trimming pared 4 bases from V and 4 bases from J, leaving 10 bases between. Germline V gives CDR1 WSHSY, CDR2 SAAADI.